Sequencing of this T cell receptor beta chain was carried out in a study of T cells in Graves' hyperthyroidism and ophthalmopathy. This clonotype has at least ten counts. Using RNA transcripts as the source, TCR beta CDR3 regions were amplified. Initially, a first-round RT-PCR of the TCR CDR3 employed the HTBI primer set. A single record per CDR3 protein comes from TCRdb applying MiXCR to the multiplex PCR reads. The top ten clones hold 5.3% of a sample with under 550,000 distinct CDR3 sequences, roughly an eighth of them seen once. The length of the CDR3 is 15 residues. Germline lookup yields CDR1 SGHRS and CDR2 YFSETQ. Trimming cost V 0 bases and J 2 bases, with 10 bases left between them.

Input material: blood. The genes are TRBV5-1 and TRBJ2-3; possibly TRBD1 for D (5 bases). The clonotype comes from a woman under 30 with Graves' hyperthyroidism. The CDR3 loop reads CASSLVGVLTDTQYF. CDR3 bases: TGCGCCAGCAGCTTGGTAGGGGTACTCACAGATACGCAGTATTTT.